In this sample, the clone carrying this TCR beta chain turned up a few times. The antigen is not known. Primers used in a second PCR of about 7 to 12 cycles were a sample-barcoded 5' primer and a J-beta primer mix. CDR3-containing paired-end reads numbering at least 2.5 million came from each sample. TCRdb used MiXCR to reprocess the 5' RACE reads, holding one entry per CDR3 protein. The sample lists 1.6 million or so distinct CDR3 sequences, 30% to 35% occurring once. The ends lost 2 bases at V and 7 bases at J; junction bases unmatched: 14. Per the germline V gene, CDR1 is SGHRS and CDR2 is YFSETQ. The CDR3 length is 17 residues. The data are from a study of blood T cells in healthy people across ages. Study-wide findings and caveats: When one million T cells were used, diversity estimates were thought to be underestimates.

Every sample yielded at least 7 million isolated PBMCs. The specimen was blood. The rearrangement uses TRBV5-1 and TRBJ2-1; TRBD2 matches 8 bases. This TCR derives from a woman younger than 45 in good health. CDR3 DNA sequence: TGCGCCAGCAGCTTCCGTAATAGCGGGAAGGGTATAAATGAGCAGTTCTTC. The encoded protein is CASSFRNSGKGINEQFF.